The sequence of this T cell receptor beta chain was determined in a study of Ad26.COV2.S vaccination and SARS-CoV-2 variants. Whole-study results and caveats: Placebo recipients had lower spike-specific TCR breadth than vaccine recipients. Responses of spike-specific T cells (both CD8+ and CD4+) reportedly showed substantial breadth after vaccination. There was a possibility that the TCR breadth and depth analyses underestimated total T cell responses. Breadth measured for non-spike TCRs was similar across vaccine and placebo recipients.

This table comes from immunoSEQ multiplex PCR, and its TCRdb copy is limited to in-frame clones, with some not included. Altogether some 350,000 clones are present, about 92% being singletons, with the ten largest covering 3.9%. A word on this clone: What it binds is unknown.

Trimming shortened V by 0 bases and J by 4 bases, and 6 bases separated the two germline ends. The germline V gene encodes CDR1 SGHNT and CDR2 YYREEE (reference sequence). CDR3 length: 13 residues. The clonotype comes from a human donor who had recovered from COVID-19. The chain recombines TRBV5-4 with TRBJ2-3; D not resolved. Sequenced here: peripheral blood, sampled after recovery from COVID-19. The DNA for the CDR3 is TGTGCCAGCAGCTTGGAAACTGCAGATACGCAGTATTTT. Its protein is CASSLETADTQYF.